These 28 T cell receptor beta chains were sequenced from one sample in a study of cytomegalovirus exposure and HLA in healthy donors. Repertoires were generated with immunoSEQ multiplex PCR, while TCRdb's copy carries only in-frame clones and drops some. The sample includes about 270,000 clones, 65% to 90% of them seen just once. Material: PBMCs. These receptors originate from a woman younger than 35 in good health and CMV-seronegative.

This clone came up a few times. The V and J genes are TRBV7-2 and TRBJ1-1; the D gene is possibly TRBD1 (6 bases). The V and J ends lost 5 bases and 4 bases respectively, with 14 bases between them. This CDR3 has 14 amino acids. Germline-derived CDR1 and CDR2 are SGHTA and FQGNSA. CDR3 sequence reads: CASSPRGGGTEAFF. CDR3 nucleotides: TGTGCCAGCAGCCCCCGAGGGGGGGGCACTGAAGCTTTCTTT.

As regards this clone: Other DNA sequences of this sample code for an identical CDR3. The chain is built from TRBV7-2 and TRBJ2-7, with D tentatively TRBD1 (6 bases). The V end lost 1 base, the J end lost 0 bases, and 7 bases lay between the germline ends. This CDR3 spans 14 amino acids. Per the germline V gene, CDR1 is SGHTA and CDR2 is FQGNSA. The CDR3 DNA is TGTGCCAGCAGCTTAGGAGGGGGCTCCTACGAGCAGTACTTC. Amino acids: CASSLGGGSYEQYF.

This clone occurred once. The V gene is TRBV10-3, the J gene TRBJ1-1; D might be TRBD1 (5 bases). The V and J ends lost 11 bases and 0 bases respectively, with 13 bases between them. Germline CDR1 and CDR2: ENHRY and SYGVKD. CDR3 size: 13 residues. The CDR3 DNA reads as TGTGCCTCCATGGACAACCTGAACACTGAAGCTTTCTTT. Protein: CASMDNLNTEAFF.

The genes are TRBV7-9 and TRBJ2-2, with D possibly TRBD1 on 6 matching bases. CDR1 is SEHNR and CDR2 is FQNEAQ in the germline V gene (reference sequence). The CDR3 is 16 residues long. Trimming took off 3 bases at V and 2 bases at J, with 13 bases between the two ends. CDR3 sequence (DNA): TGTGCCAGCAGCTTCAAAACAGGGCCTAACACCGGGGAGCTGTTTTTT. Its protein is CASSFKTGPNTGELFF.

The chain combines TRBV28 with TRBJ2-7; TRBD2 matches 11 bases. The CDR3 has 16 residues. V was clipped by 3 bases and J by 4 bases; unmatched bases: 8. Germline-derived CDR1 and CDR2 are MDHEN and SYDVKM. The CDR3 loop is CASSLLLAGVRYEQYF. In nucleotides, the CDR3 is TGTGCCAGCAGTTTGTTACTAGCGGGAGTTAGGTACGAGCAGTACTTC. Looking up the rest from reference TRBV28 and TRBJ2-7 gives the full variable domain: DVKVTQSSRYLVKRTGEKVFLECVQDMDHENMFWYRQDPGLGLRLIYFSYDVKMKEKGDIPEGYSVSREKKERFSLILESASTNQTSMYLCASSLLLAGVRYEQYFGPGTRLTVT.

The CDR3 here is CASSRQENTEAFF. For the CDR3, the DNA is TGTGCCAGCAGCAGACAGGAGAACACTGAAGCTTTCTTT. V gene TRBV7-3 combines with J gene TRBJ1-1; a weak D match, TRBD1 (6 bases). The CDR3 has 13 amino acids. CDR1 SGHTA and CDR2 FQGTGA come from the germline V gene. Trimming took 5 bases from V and 1 from J, leaving 8 bases between them. The variable domain in full, completed from reference TRBV7-3 and TRBJ1-1, reads GAGVSQTPSNKVTEKGKYVELRCDPISGHTALYWYRQSLGQGPEFLIYFQGTGAADDSGLPNDRFFAVRPEGSVSTLKIQRTERGDSAVYLCASSRQENTEAFFGQGTRLTVV.

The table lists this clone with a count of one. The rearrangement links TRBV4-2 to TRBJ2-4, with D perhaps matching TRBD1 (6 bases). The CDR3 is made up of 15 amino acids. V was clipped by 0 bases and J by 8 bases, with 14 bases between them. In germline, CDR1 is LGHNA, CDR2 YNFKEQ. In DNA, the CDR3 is TGTGCCAGCAGCCAAGACAGGGGTCGGGGAGACATTCAGTACTTC. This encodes CASSQDRGRGDIQYF.

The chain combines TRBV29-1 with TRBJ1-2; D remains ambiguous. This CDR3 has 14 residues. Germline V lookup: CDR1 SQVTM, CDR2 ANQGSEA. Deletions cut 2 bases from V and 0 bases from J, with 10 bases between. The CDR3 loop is CSVEQSESNYGYTF. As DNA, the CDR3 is TGCAGCGTTGAACAAAGCGAGTCTAACTATGGCTACACCTTC.

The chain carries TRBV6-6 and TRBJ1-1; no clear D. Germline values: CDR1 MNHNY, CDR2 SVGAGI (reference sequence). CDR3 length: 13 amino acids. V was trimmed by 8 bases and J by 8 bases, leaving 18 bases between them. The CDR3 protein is CASGLQSALEAFF. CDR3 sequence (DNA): TGTGCCAGCGGACTTCAGAGTGCTTTGGAAGCTTTCTTT.

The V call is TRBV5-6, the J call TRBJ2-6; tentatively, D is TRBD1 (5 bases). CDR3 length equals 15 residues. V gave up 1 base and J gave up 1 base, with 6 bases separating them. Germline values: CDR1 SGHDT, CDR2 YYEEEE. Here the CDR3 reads CASSLSGSGANVLTF. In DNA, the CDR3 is TGTGCCAGCAGCTTGTCAGGGTCTGGGGCCAACGTCCTGACTTTC.

CDR3 DNA: TGTGCCAGCAGTTACACAGGGAGAGGTTTTGGCTACACCTTC. It encodes CASSYTGRGFGYTF. The rearrangement uses TRBV5-6 and TRBJ1-2; the D gene is possibly TRBD1 (6 bases). The CDR3 is 14 amino acids. V lost 5 bases and J lost 7, with 18 bases in between. Germline assignment: CDR1 SGHDT and CDR2 YYEEEE.

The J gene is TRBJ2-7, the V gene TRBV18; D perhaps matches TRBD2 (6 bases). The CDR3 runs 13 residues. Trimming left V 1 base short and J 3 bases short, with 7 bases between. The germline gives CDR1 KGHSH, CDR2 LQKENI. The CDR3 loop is CASSPLRDYEQYF. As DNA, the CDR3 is TGTGCCAGCTCACCACTGCGGGACTACGAGCAGTACTTC.

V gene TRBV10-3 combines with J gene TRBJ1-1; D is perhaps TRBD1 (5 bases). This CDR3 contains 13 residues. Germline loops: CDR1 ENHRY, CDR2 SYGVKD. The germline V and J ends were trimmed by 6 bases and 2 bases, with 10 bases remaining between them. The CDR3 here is CAISLGGNTEAFF. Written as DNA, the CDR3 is TGTGCCATCAGCCTCGGGGGTAACACTGAAGCTTTCTTT.

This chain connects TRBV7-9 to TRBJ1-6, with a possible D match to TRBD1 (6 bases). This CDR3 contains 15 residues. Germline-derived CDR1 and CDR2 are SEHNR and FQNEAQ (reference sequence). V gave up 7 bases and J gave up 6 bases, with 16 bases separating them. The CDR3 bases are TGTGCCAGCACCTCCCGGGGGGCAATTAATTCACCCCTCCACTTT. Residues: CASTSRGAINSPLHF.

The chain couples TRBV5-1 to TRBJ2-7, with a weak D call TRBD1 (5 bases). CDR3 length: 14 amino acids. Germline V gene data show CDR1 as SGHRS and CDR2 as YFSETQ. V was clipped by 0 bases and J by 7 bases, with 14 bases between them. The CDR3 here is CASSLGGTLKEQYF. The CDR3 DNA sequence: TGCGCCAGCAGCTTGGGGGGCACCCTTAAGGAGCAGTACTTC.

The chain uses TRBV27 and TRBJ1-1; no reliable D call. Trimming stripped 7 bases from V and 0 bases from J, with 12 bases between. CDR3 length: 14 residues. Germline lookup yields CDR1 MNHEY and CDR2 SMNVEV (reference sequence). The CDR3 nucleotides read TGTGCCAGCACCCCCCTCGGTTTGAACACTGAAGCTTTCTTT. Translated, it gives CASTPLGLNTEAFF.

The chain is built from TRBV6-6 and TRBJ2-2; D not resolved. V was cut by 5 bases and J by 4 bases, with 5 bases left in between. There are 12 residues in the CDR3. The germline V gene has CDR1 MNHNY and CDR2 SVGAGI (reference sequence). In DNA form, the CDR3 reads TGTGCCAGCAGTCCACTCACCGGGGAGCTGTTTTTT. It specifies CASSPLTGELFF.

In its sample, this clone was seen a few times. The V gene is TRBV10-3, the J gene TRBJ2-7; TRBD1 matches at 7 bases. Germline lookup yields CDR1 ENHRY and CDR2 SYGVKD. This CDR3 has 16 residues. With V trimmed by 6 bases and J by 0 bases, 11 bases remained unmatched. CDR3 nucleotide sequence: TGTGCCATCAGCACTTTCGGACAGGAGAGCTCCTACGAGCAGTACTTC. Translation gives CAISTFGQESSYEQYF.

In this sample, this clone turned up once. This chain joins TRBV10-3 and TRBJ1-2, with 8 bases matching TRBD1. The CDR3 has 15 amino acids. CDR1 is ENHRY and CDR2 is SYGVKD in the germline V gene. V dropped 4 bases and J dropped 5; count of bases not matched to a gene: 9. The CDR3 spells CAISGQGDRMYGYTF. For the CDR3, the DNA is TGTGCCATCAGTGGCCAAGGGGACAGGATGTATGGCTACACCTTC.

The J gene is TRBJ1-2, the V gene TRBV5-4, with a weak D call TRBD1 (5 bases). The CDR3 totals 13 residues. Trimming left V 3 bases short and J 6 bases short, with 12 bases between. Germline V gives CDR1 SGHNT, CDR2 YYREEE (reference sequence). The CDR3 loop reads CASSSRQGDGYTF. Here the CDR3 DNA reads TGTGCCAGCAGCTCTCGGCAGGGTGATGGCTACACCTTC.

The chain's CDR3 is CASSVKGVWYGYTF. The CDR3 DNA sequence: TGTGCCAGCAGTGTAAAGGGGGTGTGGTATGGCTACACCTTC. The V and J genes are TRBV6-1 and TRBJ1-2, with D possibly TRBD1 on 6 matching bases. The germline V gene encodes CDR1 MNHNS and CDR2 SASEGT. V was clipped by 4 bases and J by 5 bases, with 14 bases between them. CDR3 size: 14 residues.

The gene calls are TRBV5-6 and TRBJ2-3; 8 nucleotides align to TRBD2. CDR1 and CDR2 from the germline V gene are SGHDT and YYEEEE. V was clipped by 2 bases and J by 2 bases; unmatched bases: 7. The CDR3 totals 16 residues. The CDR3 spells CASSFELAVYTDTQYF. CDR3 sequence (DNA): TGTGCCAGCAGCTTTGAACTAGCGGTCTACACAGATACGCAGTATTTT.

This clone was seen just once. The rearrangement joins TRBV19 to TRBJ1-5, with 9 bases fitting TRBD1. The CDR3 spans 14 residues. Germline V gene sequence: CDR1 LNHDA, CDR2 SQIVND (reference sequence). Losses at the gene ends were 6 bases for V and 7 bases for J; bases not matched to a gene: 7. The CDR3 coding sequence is TGTGCCAGTAGCCCCCGGACAGGGGAGCAGCCCCAGCATTTT. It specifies CASSPRTGEQPQHF.

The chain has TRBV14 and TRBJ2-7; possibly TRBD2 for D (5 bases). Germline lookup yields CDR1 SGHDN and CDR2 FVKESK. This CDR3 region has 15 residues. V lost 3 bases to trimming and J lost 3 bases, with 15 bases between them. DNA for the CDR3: TGTGCCAGCAGCCAGTTATGGGGAGTCAGCTACGAGCAGTACTTC. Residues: CASSQLWGVSYEQYF.

The CDR3 DNA sequence: TGTGCCAGCAGCTCGGGTTATCGGGGCTACACCTTC. The encoded protein is CASSSGYRGYTF. V usage is TRBV14 and J usage is TRBJ1-2; D is unresolved. Germline lookup yields CDR1 SGHDN and CDR2 FVKESK. V was cut by 5 bases and J by 8 bases, with 12 bases left in between. The CDR3 contains 12 residues. The full variable domain, in which reference TRBV14 and TRBJ1-2 provide the parts outside the CDR3, is EAGVTQFPSHSVIEKGQTVTLRCDPISGHDNLYWYRRVMGKEIKFLLHFVKESKQDESGMPNNRFLAERTGGTYSTLKVQPAELEDSGVYFCASSSGYRGYTFGSGTRLTVV.

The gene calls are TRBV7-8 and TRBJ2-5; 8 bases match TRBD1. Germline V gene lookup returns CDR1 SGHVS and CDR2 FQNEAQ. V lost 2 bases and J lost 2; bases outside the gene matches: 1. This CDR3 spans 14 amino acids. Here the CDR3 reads CASSLWTGQETQYF. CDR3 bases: TGTGCCAGCAGCTTATGGACAGGGCAAGAGACCCAGTACTTC.

CDR3 bases: TGTGCCATCAGCCCGTCACAGGGACAGTTCGGAGGCTACACCTTC. Protein sequence: CAISPSQGQFGGYTF. V is TRBV10-3 and J is TRBJ1-2; 7 bases line up with TRBD1. This CDR3 has 15 amino acids. CDR1 and CDR2 (germline): ENHRY, SYGVKD. V shed 6 bases, J shed 8 bases, and the junction held 15 bases outside the gene matches.

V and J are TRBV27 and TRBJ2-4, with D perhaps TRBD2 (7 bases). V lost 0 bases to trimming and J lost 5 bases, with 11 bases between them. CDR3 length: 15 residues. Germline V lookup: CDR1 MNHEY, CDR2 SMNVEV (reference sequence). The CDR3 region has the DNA TGTGCCAGCAGTTTATCCGGGGAGGGGGAAAACATTCAGTACTTC. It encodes CASSLSGEGENIQYF.